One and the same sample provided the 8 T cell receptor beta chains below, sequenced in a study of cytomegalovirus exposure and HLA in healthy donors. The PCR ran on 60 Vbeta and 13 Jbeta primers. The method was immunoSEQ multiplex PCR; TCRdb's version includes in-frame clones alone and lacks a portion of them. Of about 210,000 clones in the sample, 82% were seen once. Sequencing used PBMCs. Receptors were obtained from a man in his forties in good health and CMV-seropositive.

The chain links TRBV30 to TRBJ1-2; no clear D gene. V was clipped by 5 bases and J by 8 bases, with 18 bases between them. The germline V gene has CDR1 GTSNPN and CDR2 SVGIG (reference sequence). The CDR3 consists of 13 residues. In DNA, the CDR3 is TGTGCCTGGTTGGCAGGCTTGAGCTTAGGCTACACCTTC. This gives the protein CAWLAGLSLGYTF. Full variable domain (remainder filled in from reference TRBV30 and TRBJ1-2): SQTIHQWPATLVQPVGSPLSLECTVEGTSNPNLYWYRQAAGRGLQLLFYSVGIGQISSEVPQNLSASRPQDRQFILSSKKLLLSDSGFYLCAWLAGLSLGYTFGSGTRLTVV.

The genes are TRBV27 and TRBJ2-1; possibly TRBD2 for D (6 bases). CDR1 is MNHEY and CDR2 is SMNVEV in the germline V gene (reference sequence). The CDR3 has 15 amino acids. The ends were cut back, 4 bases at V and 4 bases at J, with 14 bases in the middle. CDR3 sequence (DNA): TGTGCCAGCAGTTCTCGGACTCGGGGGTACAATGAGCAGTTCTTC. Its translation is CASSSRTRGYNEQFF.

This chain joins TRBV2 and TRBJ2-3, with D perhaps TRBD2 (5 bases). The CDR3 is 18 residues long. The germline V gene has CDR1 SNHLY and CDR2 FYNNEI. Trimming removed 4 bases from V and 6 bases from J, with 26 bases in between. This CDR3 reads CASSAVYRGQSASDTQYF. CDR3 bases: TGTGCCAGCAGTGCCGTGTATAGAGGGCAAAGTGCGTCCGATACGCAGTATTTT.

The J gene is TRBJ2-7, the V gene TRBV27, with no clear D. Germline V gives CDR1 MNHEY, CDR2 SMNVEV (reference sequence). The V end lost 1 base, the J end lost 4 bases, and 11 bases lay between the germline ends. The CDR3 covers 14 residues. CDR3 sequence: CASSLWIAGYEQYF. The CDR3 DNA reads TGTGCCAGCAGTTTATGGATAGCCGGATACGAGCAGTACTTC.

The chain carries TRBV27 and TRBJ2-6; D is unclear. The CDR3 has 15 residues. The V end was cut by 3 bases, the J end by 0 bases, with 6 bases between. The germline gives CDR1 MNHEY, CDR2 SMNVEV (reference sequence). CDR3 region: CASSLWASGANVLTF. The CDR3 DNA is TGTGCCAGCAGTTTGTGGGCCTCTGGGGCCAACGTCCTGACTTTC.

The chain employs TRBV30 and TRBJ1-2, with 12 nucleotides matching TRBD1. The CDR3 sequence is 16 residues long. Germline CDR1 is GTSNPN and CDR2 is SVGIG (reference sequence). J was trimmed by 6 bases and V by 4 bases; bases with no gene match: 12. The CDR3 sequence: CAWISRAGTGGNGYTF. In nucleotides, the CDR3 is TGTGCCTGGATCAGCCGTGCCGGGACAGGGGGCAATGGCTACACCTTC.

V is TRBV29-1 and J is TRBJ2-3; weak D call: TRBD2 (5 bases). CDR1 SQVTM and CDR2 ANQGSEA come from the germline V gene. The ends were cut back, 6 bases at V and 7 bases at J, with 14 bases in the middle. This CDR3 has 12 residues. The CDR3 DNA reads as TGCAGCGTCGGTCCCTTCGGGAATACGCAGTATTTT. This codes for CSVGPFGNTQYF.

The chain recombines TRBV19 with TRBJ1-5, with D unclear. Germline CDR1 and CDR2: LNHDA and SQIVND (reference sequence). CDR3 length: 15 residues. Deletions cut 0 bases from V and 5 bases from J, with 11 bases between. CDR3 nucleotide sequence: TGTGCCAGTAGTATAGATCTGGCGGGTGATCAGCCCCAGCATTTT. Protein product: CASSIDLAGDQPQHF.